This is a list of T cell receptor beta chains from one sample in a study of cytomegalovirus exposure and HLA in healthy donors. Sequencing was performed with immunoSEQ multiplex PCR; in TCRdb, only in-frame clones are kept and a portion is missing. The table shows 150,000 to 170,000 clones, with around 84% occurring only once. Sequenced sample: PBMCs. The origin of the receptors is a human donor in good health. The CDR3 runs from the conserved cysteine through the conserved F or W. Each record gives: CDR3 length, clone size, J gene, V gene, D gene, CDR3 DNA, CDR3 protein. D genes are given only for firm matches. Clone sizes are given selectively: once, few, many, or a class where the clone is expanded.

>13|.|TRBJ1-4|TRBV5-1|.
TGCGCCAGCAGCCAAAAACAGAATGAAAAACTGTTTTTT
CASSQKQNEKLFF
>16|.|TRBJ1-2|TRBV7-9|.
TGTGCCAGCAGCTTAGGGACGCGCGGACACGGTATGGACTACACCTTC
CASSLGTRGHGMDYTF
>15|few|TRBJ2-3|TRBV10-3|.
TGTGCCATCAGTGGGGGGACTGGAGAGACAGATACGCAGTATTTT
CAISGGTGETDTQYF
>15|.|TRBJ1-2|TRBV5-1|.
TGCGCCAGCAGCCCCGGCCAGCCGGGGGGCTATGGCTACACCTTC
CASSPGQPGGYGYTF
>15|.|TRBJ2-5|TRBV5-1|.
TGCGCCAGCAGCCGGGTCGGCGGGGTCCAAGAGACCCAGTACTTC
CASSRVGGVQETQYF
>16|once|TRBJ2-3|TRBV5-6|.
TGTGCCAGCAGCTTAGCTTTAGCGGCCGACACAGATACGCAGTATTTT
CASSLALAADTDTQYF
>16|.|TRBJ2-2|TRBV5-1|TRBD2
TGCGCCAGCAGCATTACTAGCGGGGGAAGCACCGGGGAGCTGTTTTTT
CASSITSGGSTGELFF
>15|.|TRBJ2-7|TRBV28|TRBD2
TGTGCCAGCAGTTTGGGACTAGCGGGATTTTACGAGCAGTACTTC
CASSLGLAGFYEQYF
>14|.|TRBJ2-7|TRBV5-1|TRBD1
TGCGCCAGCAGCTTGGGGACAGGGCTCTACGAGCAGTACTTC
CASSLGTGLYEQYF
>14|.|TRBJ2-7|TRBV5-6|.
TGTGCCAGCAGCTTGGGACAGAGTAGGATCGAGCAGTACTTC
CASSLGQSRIEQYF
>17|.|TRBJ2-7|TRBV13|TRBD2
TGTGCCAGCAGCCGTTCTCCCGGGAAAGCGGGGAGATTGGAGCAGTACTTC
CASSRSPGKAGRLEQYF
>16|.|TRBJ2-1|TRBV2|.
TGTGCCAGCAGTGAAGAGTACAGGCAGCCCCCCAATGAGCAGTTCTTC
CASSEEYRQPPNEQFF
>15|.|TRBJ1-1|TRBV11-2|TRBD1
TGTGCCAGCAGCCCTCGGGACAGGCCGGTCTCTGAAGCTTTCTTT
CASSPRDRPVSEAFF
>14|.|TRBJ2-4|TRBV28|TRBD1
TGTGCCAGCAGTGTCCGGACAGGGGGAAACATTCAGTACTTC
CASSVRTGGNIQYF
>16|.|TRBJ2-7|TRBV5-1|TRBD2
TGCGCCAGCAGCTTAAGACTAGCGGGGCTCTCCTACGAGCAGTACTTC
CASSLRLAGLSYEQYF
>14|few|TRBJ1-1|TRBV5-4|.
TGTGCCAGCAGCTTGTCCGTCACAAACACTGAAGCTTTCTTT
CASSLSVTNTEAFF